What follows is one T cell receptor beta chain and its context. The entry originates in a study of blood T cell repertoires in COVID-19. The data were produced by immunoSEQ multiplex PCR, yet TCRdb's version contains in-frame clones alone and is incomplete. The sample shows some 300,000 clones, approximately 90% of them seen only once. Sequenced input: PBMCs or T cells enriched from blood (not recorded which). This clonotype originated in a woman aged 55-69 years in a cohort exposed to, infected with or recovered from COVID-19 (not recorded which).

The CDR3 DNA is TGTGCCAGCAGCTTCGACGGATCCACAGGTGGCTACACCTTC. Translating gives CASSFDGSTGGYTF. The chain recombines TRBV7-2 with TRBJ1-2, with a weak D call TRBD1 (5 bases). V dropped 3 bases and J dropped 7 bases, with 15 bases sitting between them. CDR1 is SGHTA and CDR2 is FQGNSA in the germline V gene. This CDR3 has 14 amino acids. Full variable domain (rest looked up from reference TRBV7-2 and TRBJ1-2): GAGVSQSPSNKVTEKGKDVELRCDPISGHTALYWYRQSLGQGLEFLIYFQGNSAPDKSGLPSDRFSAERTGGSVSTLTIQRTQQEDSAVYLCASSFDGSTGGYTFGSGTRLTVV.